This entry lists 8 T cell receptor beta chains sequenced from one sample in a study of blood T cell repertoires in COVID-19. Using immunoSEQ multiplex PCR, the repertoire was profiled, and TCRdb retains in-frame clones only, with some absent. The table lists some 100,000 clones, 70% to 90% of them singletons. Sequenced sample: peripheral blood. Every receptor here comes from a man aged 45-60 years with COVID-19, enrolled during active disease.

CDR3 amino acids: CASSPWPRDRVEKLFF. CDR3 bases: TGTGCCAGCAGCCCTTGGCCCCGGGACAGGGTCGAAAAACTGTTTTTT. The rearrangement uses TRBV11-2 and TRBJ1-4; 9 bases fit TRBD1. CDR1 and CDR2 (germline): SGHAT, FQNNGV. The J segment lost 8 bases and the V segment lost 5 bases, leaving 12 bases of the junction unmatched. The CDR3 has 16 residues.

This clone was seen a single time. Within the sample, other DNA sequences also encode this same CDR3. The chain employs TRBV5-1 and TRBJ1-5; 7 bases are a match to TRBD1. Germline-derived CDR1 and CDR2 are SGHRS and YFSETQ. V shed 0 bases, J shed 6 bases, and the junction held 0 bases outside the gene matches. The CDR3 runs to 13 residues. The CDR3 DNA reads as TGCGCCAGCAGCTTGGAGGGGGCTCAGCCCCAGCATTTT. It yields the protein CASSLEGAQPQHF.

This clone was seen a handful of times. The chain is built from TRBV28 and TRBJ2-5; 10 bases are shared with TRBD1. In germline, CDR1 is MDHEN, CDR2 SYDVKM. The CDR3 has 15 amino acids. Unmatched junction bases numbered 7, after V lost 4 bases and J lost 5 bases. This CDR3 is CASSSPGQGRETQYF. The CDR3 coding sequence is TGTGCCAGCAGTTCCCCGGGACAGGGGAGGGAGACCCAGTACTTC.

V usage is TRBV10-2 and J usage is TRBJ1-4, with D possibly TRBD1 on 6 matching bases. Trimming removed 8 bases from V and 7 bases from J, with 14 bases in between. There are 13 residues in the CDR3. The germline gives CDR1 WSHSY, CDR2 SAAADI. CDR3 bases: TGCGCCAGCCAAGAGGGGGGGGGTGAAAAACTGTTTTTT. Translated, it gives CASQEGGGEKLFF.

The rearrangement uses TRBV21-1 and TRBJ1-5; the D call of TRBD1 is as the table states it, not checked on the DNA. TRBV21-1 is recorded as a pseudogene. The CDR3 runs 15 residues. The CDR3 is CASSKEGHSNQPQHF. CDR3 DNA sequence: TGTGCCAGCAGCAAAGAGGGACATAGCAATCAGCCCCAGCATTTT.

V is TRBV5-1 and J is TRBJ2-3; 7 positions agree with TRBD2. The J segment lost 0 bases and the V segment lost 0 bases, leaving 4 bases of the junction unmatched. The germline gives CDR1 SGHRS, CDR2 YFSETQ. This CDR3 spans 16 amino acids. The CDR3 spells CASSLDLGGSTDTQYF. In nucleotides, the CDR3 is TGCGCCAGCAGCTTGGACCTGGGGGGGAGCACAGATACGCAGTATTTT.

Here the CDR3 DNA reads TGTGCCATTTTAACCGGGACAGGAAACACCGGGGAGCTGTTTTTT. Encoded protein: CAILTGTGNTGELFF. The chain uses TRBV10-3 and TRBJ2-2; 8 nucleotides agree with TRBD1. CDR3 length: 15 residues. With V trimmed by 9 bases and J by 2 bases, 8 bases remained unmatched. Germline V CDR1 and CDR2: ENHRY, SYGVKD.

The chain carries TRBV11-2 and TRBJ1-2; perhaps TRBD1 as D (5 bases). The germline gives CDR1 SGHAT, CDR2 FQNNGV. V lost 3 bases and J 2 bases, leaving 13 bases between the germline ends. This CDR3 has 15 amino acids. CDR3 in amino acids: CASSFAGVGNYGYTF. In DNA form, the CDR3 reads TGTGCCAGCAGCTTCGCGGGGGTGGGAAACTATGGCTACACCTTC. Combining the CDR3 with reference TRBV11-2 and TRBJ1-2 gives the whole variable domain EAGVAQSPRYKIIEKRQSVAFWCNPISGHATLYWYQQILGQGPKLLIQFQNNGVVDDSQLPKDRFSAERLKGVDSTLKIQPAKLEDSAVYLCASSFAGVGNYGYTFGSGTRLTVV.